This TCR beta chain was sequenced during a study of blood T cells in healthy people across ages. It was with a sample-barcoded 5' primer and a J-beta primer mix that a second PCR of about 6 to 12 cycles was run. One entry per CDR3 protein results from TCRdb running MiXCR on the 5' RACE reads. The data show 550,000 to 600,000 distinct CDR3 sequences, around 48% seen once. Study-level points and caveats: Expanded clonotype shifts may have been confounded, as the donors had an unknown CMV status.

The germline gives CDR1 SQVTM, CDR2 ANQGSEA. Trimming cost V 4 bases and J 8 bases; bases outside gene matches: 3. CDR3 length equals 13 residues. This clonotype came up a few times. The antigen is not known. The clonotype originates from a man older than 75 in good health. This chain connects TRBV29-1 to TRBJ2-1; 12 bases map to TRBD2. The source material was blood. CDR3 in amino acids: CSVGTSGTYEQFF. The CDR3 nucleotides are TGCAGCGTTGGGACTAGCGGGACATATGAGCAGTTCTTC.